The next 26 T cell receptor beta chains were all read from a single sample in a study of identical twins. TCRdb independently ran MiXCR on the 5' RACE reads; one entry per CDR3 protein. The repertoire holds 450,000 or so distinct CDR3 sequences, with 20% to 30% as singletons. This same sample was also taken into another study, of T cells expressing NK-cell markers.

The sample taken for sequencing was CD4+ T cells sorted from blood. The receptors were gathered from a woman aged 18 to 35 in good health.

CDR3: CASSSRFRTSGRLEQFF. CDR3 nucleotides: TGTGCCAGCAGCTCTCGCTTTAGGACTAGCGGGAGGCTTGAGCAGTTCTTC. The chain employs TRBV7-2 and TRBJ2-1, with 14 bases lining up with TRBD2. With 4 bases clipped from V and 9 bases from J, the junction kept 11 bases outside the gene matches. Germline lookup yields CDR1 SGHTA and CDR2 FQGNSA. The CDR3 has 17 amino acids.

The rearrangement links TRBV7-9 to TRBJ2-7, with TRBD2 matching 8 bases. The CDR3 spans 15 residues. Looked up from germline, CDR1 is SEHNR and CDR2 is FQNEAQ (reference sequence). V lost 7 bases to trimming and J lost 0 bases; unmatched junction nucleotides: 8. The CDR3, as DNA: TGTGCCAGCATCCCAGCACTAGCGGCCTCCTACGAGCAGTACTTC. Its translation is CASIPALAASYEQYF.

This clonotype was counted a few times. This chain uses TRBV5-1 with TRBJ2-1; no reliable D call. Germline V gives CDR1 SGHRS, CDR2 YFSETQ. V lost 1 base to trimming and J lost 2 bases, with 16 bases between them. There are 17 residues in the CDR3. Here the CDR3 DNA reads TGCGCCAGCAGCTTGTTCCCTCAAAGTCTGACCTACAATGAGCAGTTCTTC. It encodes CASSLFPQSLTYNEQFF. The variable domain in full, with the rest retrieved from reference TRBV5-1 and TRBJ2-1, is KAGVTQTPRYLIKTRGQQVTLSCSPISGHRSVSWYQQTPGQGLQFLFEYFSETQRNKGNFPGRFSGRQFSNSRSEMNVSTLELGDSALYLCASSLFPQSLTYNEQFFGPGTRLTVL.

This clonotype was detected a few times. V is TRBV5-5 and J is TRBJ2-3; D is perhaps TRBD1 or TRBD2 (6 bases each). The CDR3 runs 14 residues. The V gene's germline CDR1 is SGHKS and CDR2 YYEKEE (reference sequence). V lost 3 bases, J lost 6 bases, and 14 bases lay in between. CDR3 sequence (DNA): TGTGCCAGCAGCTGGAGTTCGGGGGCGGATACGCAGTATTTT. This translates into CASSWSSGADTQYF.

The chain combines TRBV20-1 with TRBJ1-1, with unresolved D. The ends were cut back, 5 bases at V and 10 bases at J, with 11 bases in the middle. Germline loops: CDR1 DFQATT, CDR2 SNEGSKA (reference sequence). The CDR3 contains 10 residues. CDR3 protein: CSALDVVAFF. The DNA for the CDR3 is TGCAGTGCTTTAGACGTGGTAGCTTTCTTT.

There are a few counts of this clonotype. This sequence joins TRBV5-1 and TRBJ2-3, with 7 bases fitting TRBD1. CDR1 and CDR2 from the germline V gene are SGHRS and YFSETQ. The CDR3 runs 14 residues. J lost 3 bases, V lost 4 bases, and 5 bases had no gene match. The CDR3 DNA sequence: TGCGCCAGCAGCATGGGACAGAGGACAGATACGCAGTATTTT. Translated, it gives CASSMGQRTDTQYF.

The chain employs TRBV5-1 and TRBJ1-1; D is unresolved. The CDR3 runs to 15 residues. Looked up from germline, CDR1 is SGHRS and CDR2 is YFSETQ. Trimming stripped 0 bases from V and 0 bases from J, with 9 bases between. In nucleotides, the CDR3 is TGCGCCAGCAGCTTGGCCGCGGGAATGAACACTGAAGCTTTCTTT. It encodes CASSLAAGMNTEAFF.

The chain recombines TRBV15 with TRBJ1-5, with 7 bases matching TRBD1. Germline CDR1 reads LNHNV; CDR2 reads YYDKDF (reference sequence). The CDR3 consists of 15 residues. J was trimmed by 7 bases and V by 4 bases; bases with no gene match: 10. In nucleotides, the CDR3 is TGTGCCACCAGCAAAAGACAGGGTTTCAGACAGCCCCAGCATTTT. Residues: CATSKRQGFRQPQHF.

CDR3 sequence reads: CASGGRRLDTGELFF. The CDR3 DNA sequence: TGTGCCAGCGGTGGGAGGCGGTTGGACACCGGGGAGCTGTTTTTT. The chain employs TRBV2 and TRBJ2-2; tentative D call: TRBD2 (6 bases). Per the germline V gene, CDR1 is SNHLY and CDR2 is FYNNEI. The V end lost 8 bases, the J end lost 3 bases, and 16 bases lay between the germline ends. CDR3 length equals 15 residues. The full variable domain, completed using reference TRBV2 and TRBJ2-2, is EPEVTQTPSHQVTQMGQEVILRCVPISNHLYFYWYRQILGQKVEFLVSFYNNEISEKSEIFDDQFSVERPDGSNFTLKIRSTKLEDSAMYFCASGGRRLDTGELFFGEGSRLTVL.

V gene TRBV12-3 or TRBV12-4 combines with J gene TRBJ2-5, with D unclear. V was trimmed by 3 bases and J by 3 bases, leaving 8 bases between them. This CDR3 comprises 13 residues. The CDR3 DNA sequence: TGTGCCAGCAGTTTCCGGAAAAAAGAGACCCAGTACTTC. Its protein product is CASSFRKKETQYF.

This chain connects TRBV20-1 to TRBJ2-7; TRBD2 matches 13 bases. The germline CDR1 and CDR2 sequences are DFQATT and SNEGSKA (reference sequence). The CDR3 has 14 residues. J was trimmed by 4 bases and V by 2 bases; bases with no gene match: 2. The CDR3 loop is CSARTTSGGYEQYF. The CDR3 nucleotides read TGCAGTGCTAGAACGACTAGCGGGGGGTACGAGCAGTACTTC.

The rearrangement links TRBV2 to TRBJ1-2, with D unclear. Trimming took 6 bases from V and 2 from J, leaving 16 bases between them. Germline V gives CDR1 SNHLY, CDR2 FYNNEI. The CDR3 totals 15 residues. This CDR3 is CASRPETSSNYGYTF. In nucleotides, the CDR3 is TGTGCCAGCAGACCCGAGACAAGCTCCAACTATGGCTACACCTTC.

The chain carries TRBV5-6 and TRBJ2-3; maybe TRBD2 (5 bases). This CDR3 has 13 amino acids. Deletions cut 2 bases from V and 8 bases from J, with 12 bases between. Germline lookup yields CDR1 SGHDT and CDR2 YYEEEE. The CDR3 DNA follows: TGTGCCAGCAGCTTCCGAGGACTTTTTACGCAGTATTTT. It yields the protein CASSFRGLFTQYF.

The rearrangement links TRBV6-6 to TRBJ2-7; 9 nucleotides align to TRBD1. CDR3 size: 13 residues. Germline CDR1 and CDR2: MNHNY and SVGAGI (reference sequence). V shed 6 bases, J shed 6 bases, and the junction held 6 bases outside the gene matches. The DNA of the CDR3 is TGTGCCAGCAGGACAGGGGGGTCAGGCGAGCAGTACTTC. Translating it yields CASRTGGSGEQYF.

This clonotype was counted a single time. The rearrangement joins TRBV7-8 to TRBJ2-2; D remains unclear. CDR3 length: 16 residues. V lost 2 bases and J lost 6, with 16 bases in between. Germline CDR1 SGHVS, CDR2 FQNEAQ. The DNA for the CDR3 is TGTGCCAGCAGCTTATTTATGGCTTCAAGGGCCGGGGAGCTGTTTTTT. Residues: CASSLFMASRAGELFF.

V is TRBV4-3 and J is TRBJ2-3; 9 positions match TRBD2. CDR3 size: 17 residues. In germline, CDR1 is LGHNA, CDR2 YSLEER. Trimming cost V 0 bases and J 3 bases; bases outside gene matches: 7. This chain's CDR3 is CASSQEAVAGETDTQYF. Here the CDR3 DNA reads TGCGCCAGCAGCCAAGAGGCGGTAGCGGGAGAGACAGATACGCAGTATTTT.

V is TRBV20-1 and J is TRBJ1-5; 7 bases agree with TRBD1. The CDR3 extends over 12 amino acids. The J segment lost 6 bases and the V segment lost 2 bases, leaving 1 base of the junction unmatched. CDR1 is DFQATT, CDR2 SNEGSKA, per germline (reference sequence). CDR3 sequence: CSARRGRQPQHF. The CDR3 nucleotides are TGCAGTGCTAGAAGGGGGCGTCAGCCCCAGCATTTT.

The chain has TRBV5-8 and TRBJ2-7, with D unresolved. From germline, CDR1 is SGHTS and CDR2 YDEGEE. There are 14 residues in the CDR3. Trimming cost V 4 bases and J 3 bases, with 14 bases left between them. CDR3 residues: CASSPGLLLYEQYF. The DNA of the CDR3 is TGTGCCAGCAGCCCTGGGCTCCTCCTCTACGAGCAGTACTTC.

This clonotype appeared a few times. One end of the junction does not line up with germline, which may come from a read error. This chain connects TRBV7-9 to TRBJ2-1; the D gene is possibly TRBD2 (8 bases). This CDR3 is built from 11 residues. Germline CDR1 reads SEHNR; CDR2 reads FQNEAQ (reference sequence). CDR3 in DNA: TGTGCCAGCAGCCTGAGGGGGCTAGCGGGCTTC. It encodes CASSLRGLAGF.

This clonotype has just a few counts. The chain combines TRBV5-4 with TRBJ2-5, with TRBD2 matching 10 bases. The CDR3 loop spans 15 amino acids. The J segment lost 4 bases and the V segment lost 6 bases, leaving 9 bases of the junction unmatched. Germline CDR1 SGHNT, CDR2 YYREEE (reference sequence). Written as DNA, the CDR3 is TGTGCCAGCACCCCCAGCGGGGGGGCCGGAGAGACCCAGTACTTC. It is translated as CASTPSGGAGETQYF.

Written as DNA, the CDR3 is TGCGCCAGCAGCTTCGAAACAGGGGGCTATGGCTACACCTTC. Its translation is CASSFETGGYGYTF. This chain links TRBV5-1 with TRBJ1-2; 8 bases align to TRBD1. The CDR3 consists of 14 residues. Germline V gene sequence: CDR1 SGHRS, CDR2 YFSETQ. Trimming at V came to 2 bases and at J to 4 bases, leaving 4 bases not matched to a gene.

The V gene is TRBV3-1, the J gene TRBJ2-1; 8 bases match TRBD2. The CDR3 spans 13 residues. Germline CDR1 LGHDT, CDR2 YNNKEL (reference sequence). Unmatched junction bases numbered 2, after V lost 0 bases and J lost 10 bases. CDR3 sequence reads: CASSQDRLAEQFF. As DNA, the CDR3 is TGTGCCAGCAGCCAAGATAGACTAGCGGAGCAGTTCTTC.

The CDR3 here is CASSLVGRGVGNEQFF. CDR3 sequence (DNA): TGTGCCAGCAGCTTAGTGGGACGGGGAGTCGGTAATGAGCAGTTCTTC. The chain couples TRBV7-3 to TRBJ2-1, with D possibly called TRBD1 or TRBD2 (5 bases each). Trimming shortened V by 2 bases and J by 7 bases, and 18 bases separated the two germline ends. This CDR3 region has 16 residues. The germline V gene has CDR1 SGHTA and CDR2 FQGTGA.

This clonotype was picked up a small number of times. The chain employs TRBV27 and TRBJ2-3; D gene uncertain. The CDR3 is 16 residues long. Germline V gene sequence: CDR1 MNHEY, CDR2 SMNVEV (reference sequence). V was trimmed by 6 bases and J by 4 bases, leaving 20 bases between them. CDR3 sequence: CASRRYRTIGADTQYF. The CDR3, as DNA: TGTGCCAGCAGACGCTACCGAACGATTGGCGCAGATACGCAGTATTTT.

V is TRBV18 and J is TRBJ1-2; D might be TRBD1 (6 bases). The germline gives CDR1 KGHSH, CDR2 LQKENI. V was shortened by 7 bases and J by 0 bases, with 21 bases between the two germline ends. The CDR3 totals 17 residues. CDR3 protein: CASFNRVQGTSNYGYTF. In nucleotides, the CDR3 is TGTGCCAGCTTTAACCGTGTCCAGGGGACCTCTAACTATGGCTACACCTTC. Full variable domain (remainder filled in from reference TRBV18 and TRBJ1-2): NAGVMQNPRHLVRRRGQEARLRCSPMKGHSHVYWYRQLPEEGLKFMVYLQKENIIDESGMPKERFSAEFPKEGPSILRIQQVVRGDSAAYFCASFNRVQGTSNYGYTFGSGTRLTVV.

V usage is TRBV20-1 and J usage is TRBJ2-1, with D perhaps being TRBD1 or TRBD2 (5 bases each). The V and J ends lost 0 bases and 0 bases respectively, with 12 bases between them. Germline values: CDR1 DFQATT, CDR2 SNEGSKA (reference sequence). This CDR3 has 16 amino acids. CDR3: CSARDRWGSSYNEQFF. The CDR3 bases are TGCAGTGCTAGAGATCGGTGGGGGAGCTCCTACAATGAGCAGTTCTTC.